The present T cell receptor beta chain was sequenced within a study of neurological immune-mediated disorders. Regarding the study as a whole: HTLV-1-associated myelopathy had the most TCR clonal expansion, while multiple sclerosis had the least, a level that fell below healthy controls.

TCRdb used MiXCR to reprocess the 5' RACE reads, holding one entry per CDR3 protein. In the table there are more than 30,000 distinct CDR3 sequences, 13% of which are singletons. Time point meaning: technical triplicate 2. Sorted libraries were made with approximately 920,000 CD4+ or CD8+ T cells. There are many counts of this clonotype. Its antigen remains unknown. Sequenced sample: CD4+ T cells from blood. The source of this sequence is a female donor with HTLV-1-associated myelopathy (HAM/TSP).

CDR3 amino acids: CASSTGAWGEKLFF. The CDR3 DNA reads TGTGCCAGCAGTACAGGGGCCTGGGGTGAAAAACTGTTTTTT. This sequence joins TRBV7-8 and TRBJ1-4, with 7 bases matching TRBD1. There are 14 residues in the CDR3. V lost 6 bases to trimming and J lost 7 bases; unmatched junction nucleotides: 8. The germline CDR1 and CDR2 sequences are SGHVS and FQNEAQ.